The clone carrying this TCR beta chain occurred once. The ends were cut back, 3 bases at V and 5 bases at J, with 5 bases in the middle. CDR1 SGHDN and CDR2 FVKESK come from the germline V gene. This CDR3 has 11 amino acids. This sample was taken from a study of cytotoxic CD8 clonotypes in ibrutinib-treated CLL. Data came from immunoSEQ multiplex PCR; TCRdb stores just in-frame clones and leaves some out. The profile shows over 20,000 clones, roughly 80% of them singletons. The chain recombines TRBV14 with TRBJ2-7, with no clear D. The sequence came from a human donor with chronic lymphocytic leukemia. Sequencing used PBMCs, obtained before ibrutinib treatment. The CDR3 nucleotides are TGTGCCAGCAGCCAGAGCCACGAGCAGTACTTC. This codes for CASSQSHEQYF.